These 31 T cell receptor beta chains came from one sample sequenced in a study of cytomegalovirus exposure and HLA in healthy donors. 13 Jbeta primers and 60 Vbeta primers were used for the PCR. The table came from immunoSEQ multiplex PCR; TCRdb's copy has only in-frame clones and leaves some out. This repertoire shows approximately 90,000 clones, around 77% found once; its top ten account for more than 3.5%. The sequencing input was PBMCs. These receptors came from a man aged 30 to 45 in good health and CMV-seronegative.

The genes are TRBV6-1 and TRBJ2-1, with 11 bases fitting TRBD2. CDR1 and CDR2 (germline): MNHNS, SASEGT. After removal of 4 bases from V and 8 bases from J, the junction contained 7 bases not matched to a gene. The CDR3 covers 15 residues. The CDR3 loop is CASSVTSGSVDEQFF. DNA of the CDR3: TGTGCCAGCAGTGTAACTAGCGGGAGTGTGGATGAGCAGTTCTTC.

The V call is TRBV6-5, the J call TRBJ2-2; 9 bases align to TRBD1. The CDR3 sequence is 14 residues long. V trimming: 5 bases; J trimming: 4 bases; junction bases outside the gene matches: 2. The germline CDR1 and CDR2 sequences are MNHEY and SVGAGI. The chain's CDR3 is CASSGQGSTGELFF. In DNA form, the CDR3 reads TGTGCCAGCAGTGGACAGGGGAGCACCGGGGAGCTGTTTTTT.

The chain employs TRBV11-2 and TRBJ2-3; TRBD2 aligns across 10 bases. Germline V lookup: CDR1 SGHAT, CDR2 FQNNGV. CDR3 length: 18 residues. V lost 1 base, J lost 0 bases, and 7 bases stayed unmatched. The CDR3 nucleotides read TGTGCCAGCAGCTTAGTATCCAGGACTAGCGGTAGCACAGATACGCAGTATTTT. Amino acids: CASSLVSRTSGSTDTQYF.

This clone was detected a few times. This chain uses TRBV6-6 with TRBJ2-7; D gene unclear. With 5 bases removed from V and 0 bases from J, the gap between germline ends came to 5 bases. The CDR3 covers 12 residues. Per germline, CDR1 MNHNY and CDR2 SVGAGI (reference sequence). The CDR3 is CASSHNSYEQYF. CDR3 nucleotide sequence: TGTGCCAGCAGTCACAACTCCTACGAGCAGTACTTC.

The rearrangement links TRBV6-5 to TRBJ2-7; possible D gene TRBD1, 5 bases. This CDR3 has 14 residues. CDR1 and CDR2 (germline): MNHEY, SVGAGI. Trimming left V 6 bases short and J 0 bases short, with 12 bases between. CDR3 amino acids: CASRTKTVSYEQYF. The CDR3 bases are TGTGCCAGCAGGACAAAGACAGTCTCCTACGAGCAGTACTTC.

The chain recombines TRBV5-1 with TRBJ1-1; 8 bases agree with TRBD1. This CDR3 spans 19 amino acids. The germline CDR1 and CDR2 sequences are SGHRS and YFSETQ. J was trimmed by 0 bases and V by 0 bases; bases with no gene match: 13. In DNA form, the CDR3 reads TGCGCCAGCAGCTTGGGTTATGTTGAGGCAGGGGGCGTGAACACTGAAGCTTTCTTT. As protein: CASSLGYVEAGGVNTEAFF.

The chain couples TRBV5-1 to TRBJ1-6; D call uncertain. Germline V gene sequence: CDR1 SGHRS, CDR2 YFSETQ. The CDR3 extends over 14 amino acids. The germline V and J ends were trimmed by 0 bases and 4 bases, with 5 bases remaining between them. The CDR3 reads CASSLGQYNSPLHF. CDR3 sequence (DNA): TGCGCCAGCAGCTTGGGACAATATAATTCACCCCTCCACTTT.

This clone was counted only a few times. The chain couples TRBV19 to TRBJ2-6; D perhaps matches TRBD2 (6 bases). The V end was cut by 5 bases, the J end by 0 bases, with 8 bases between. This CDR3 spans 15 amino acids. The germline CDR1 and CDR2 sequences are LNHDA and SQIVND (reference sequence). The CDR3 region has the DNA TGTGCCAGTAGTTGGAGGGGCTCTGGGGCCAACGTCCTGACTTTC. Residues: CASSWRGSGANVLTF.

In this sample, this clone turned up a few times. The rearrangement links TRBV7-8 to TRBJ2-5; 9 nucleotides match TRBD1. Gene TRBJ2-7 matches the end of the DNA better, so the J call may be wrong. This CDR3 has 16 amino acids. Germline assignment: CDR1 SGHVS and CDR2 FQNEAQ. The CDR3 coding sequence is TGTGCCAGCAGCTTATTAGAAGGGACAGGGTGGTACGAGCAGTACTTC. Protein sequence: CASSLLEGTGWYEQYF.

This clone was recorded a few times. V is TRBV6-5 and J is TRBJ2-7, with D tentatively TRBD1 (5 bases). The CDR3 runs 15 residues. Germline V gene sequence: CDR1 MNHEY, CDR2 SVGAGI. V was cut by 0 bases and J by 2 bases, with 11 bases left in between. The CDR3 here is CASSYSAGNPYEQYF. The DNA of the CDR3 is TGTGCCAGCAGTTACTCGGCAGGGAACCCCTACGAGCAGTACTTC.

The chain has TRBV29-1 and TRBJ1-2; 9 bases are a match to TRBD1. V lost 7 bases to trimming and J lost 3 bases; unmatched junction nucleotides: 6. Per the germline V gene, CDR1 is SQVTM and CDR2 is ANQGSEA. This CDR3 region has 13 residues. The CDR3 sequence is CSETGGSDYGYTF. In DNA form, the CDR3 reads TGCAGCGAAACAGGGGGCTCGGACTATGGCTACACCTTC.

This sequence joins TRBV11-3 and TRBJ2-2; perhaps TRBD2 as D (5 bases). The germline V gene encodes CDR1 SGHNT and CDR2 YENEEA. The CDR3 extends over 15 amino acids. The V gene lost 4 bases and the J gene lost 1 base, with 10 bases spanning the gap. CDR3 in amino acids: CASSSGSGNTGELFF. The CDR3 nucleotides are TGTGCCAGCAGCTCAGGCAGCGGGAACACCGGGGAGCTGTTTTTT.

This sequence joins TRBV11-3 and TRBJ2-7, with D perhaps TRBD1 (6 bases). This CDR3 comprises 14 residues. Trimming left V 4 bases short and J 3 bases short, with 13 bases between. Germline V CDR1 and CDR2: SGHNT, YENEEA. The CDR3 region is CASSSPRDNYEQYF. In nucleotides, the CDR3 is TGTGCCAGCAGCTCCCCCCGGGACAACTACGAGCAGTACTTC.

V and J are TRBV6-1 and TRBJ1-2; D gene uncertain. Trimming shortened V by 8 bases and J by 5 bases, and 12 bases separated the two germline ends. Germline loops: CDR1 MNHNS, CDR2 SASEGT. The CDR3 length is 12 residues. Here the CDR3 reads CASGPIIYGYTF. CDR3 bases: TGTGCCAGCGGCCCCATAATTTATGGCTACACCTTC.

The chain couples TRBV5-1 to TRBJ1-6; 9 positions agree with TRBD1. Germline assignment: CDR1 SGHRS and CDR2 YFSETQ. V lost 1 base to trimming and J lost 7 bases; unmatched junction nucleotides: 9. The CDR3 runs 17 residues. CDR3 DNA: TGCGCCAGCAGCTTGTCCCCCGGGACAGGGTGGAATTCACCCCTCCACTTT. Its translation: CASSLSPGTGWNSPLHF.

This clone was found a few times. This chain links TRBV18 with TRBJ2-5; D is perhaps TRBD1 (5 bases). Trimming stripped 3 bases from V and 3 bases from J, with 8 bases between. Germline loops: CDR1 KGHSH, CDR2 LQKENI. This CDR3 spans 13 amino acids. The CDR3 nucleotides read TGTGCCAGCTCACCGACCAGGGAAGAGACCCAGTACTTC. Its protein product is CASSPTREETQYF.

The genes are TRBV27 and TRBJ1-1; TRBD1 aligns across 7 bases. The V segment lost 2 bases and the J segment 3 bases; nucleotides outside the gene matches: 9. The CDR3 runs to 16 residues. From germline, CDR1 is MNHEY and CDR2 SMNVEV (reference sequence). CDR3 nucleotides: TGTGCCAGCAGTTTACGCAGAAGGGGGCGCGACACTGAAGCTTTCTTT. It translates to CASSLRRRGRDTEAFF.

This chain uses TRBV5-1 with TRBJ1-1; perhaps TRBD1 as D (5 bases). V lost 0 bases and J 7 bases, leaving 22 bases between the germline ends. The CDR3 runs to 17 residues. Germline assignment: CDR1 SGHRS and CDR2 YFSETQ. CDR3 residues: CASSLVFMRGGEDEAFF. CDR3 DNA sequence: TGCGCCAGCAGCTTGGTATTTATGCGTGGGGGGGAGGATGAAGCTTTCTTT.

The chain couples TRBV27 to TRBJ2-7; 7 bases align to TRBD1. The CDR3 is made up of 13 amino acids. With V trimmed by 6 bases and J by 3 bases, 5 bases remained unmatched. CDR1 MNHEY and CDR2 SMNVEV come from the germline V gene (reference sequence). CDR3 DNA sequence: TGTGCCAGCAGAAGGGACAGAGACTACGAGCAGTACTTC. This codes for CASRRDRDYEQYF.

The chain carries TRBV11-3 and TRBJ2-7; 14 bases are a match to TRBD2. CDR3 size: 20 residues. Germline CDR1 is SGHNT and CDR2 is YENEEA. The junction had 11 bases not matched to a gene; V was cut back by 1 base and J by 0 bases. CDR3 protein: CASSLASGTSGSAYSYEQYF. For the CDR3, the DNA is TGTGCCAGCAGCTTAGCTTCGGGGACTAGCGGGAGTGCGTACTCCTACGAGCAGTACTTC.

The rearrangement links TRBV7-2 to TRBJ2-1; 11 positions agree with TRBD2. The CDR3 consists of 15 residues. Germline V gene sequence: CDR1 SGHTA, CDR2 FQGNSA. The J segment lost 5 bases and the V segment lost 6 bases, leaving 6 bases of the junction unmatched. The CDR3 DNA sequence: TGTGCCAGCAGTCTCGGGACTAGCGGTAACAATGAGCAGTTCTTC. Its translation is CASSLGTSGNNEQFF.

The rearrangement uses TRBV7-9 and TRBJ2-1; 9 positions agree with TRBD1. CDR1 and CDR2 (germline): SEHNR, FQNEAQ (reference sequence). The CDR3 consists of 16 residues. V lost 4 bases and J lost 7; bases outside the gene matches: 11. DNA for the CDR3: TGTGCCAGCAGCTGGGCCCCGGGACAGGGAGGGAATGAGCAGTTCTTC. It codes for CASSWAPGQGGNEQFF.

The J gene is TRBJ1-5, the V gene TRBV6-5; tentatively, D is TRBD1 (5 bases). The CDR3 extends over 13 amino acids. CDR1 is MNHEY and CDR2 is SVGAGI in the germline V gene. V lost 5 bases to trimming and J lost 4 bases, with 9 bases between them. The CDR3 loop reads CASSPGTNQPQHF. The CDR3 region has the DNA TGTGCCAGCAGTCCAGGGACTAATCAGCCCCAGCATTTT.

V and J are TRBV6-1 and TRBJ2-3; maybe TRBD1 (6 bases). Germline V gene data show CDR1 as MNHNS and CDR2 as SASEGT. This CDR3 region has 15 residues. V lost 7 bases and J 0 bases, leaving 14 bases between the germline ends. CDR3 sequence (DNA): TGTGCCAGCACCCTGACAGGTATAAGCACAGATACGCAGTATTTT. Translated, it gives CASTLTGISTDTQYF.

Of note for this clone: Relative to the germline gene, one junction end is altered; a read error may explain this. This chain uses TRBV18 with TRBJ2-7; the D gene is possibly TRBD2 (5 bases). The germline CDR1 and CDR2 sequences are KGHSH and LQKENI. The CDR3 has 15 amino acids. The chain's CDR3 is CASSPGSDTSYEQYF. CDR3 nucleotide sequence: TGTGCCAGCTCGCCGGGGTCTGATACCTCCTATGAGCAGTACTTC.

The gene calls are TRBV6-5 and TRBJ2-1; perhaps TRBD1 as D (6 bases). Germline CDR1 MNHEY, CDR2 SVGAGI. V was pared by 0 bases and J by 8 bases, with 17 bases between. The length of the CDR3 is 16 residues. CDR3 amino acids: CASSYSRQGYSYEQFF. Written as DNA, the CDR3 is TGTGCCAGCAGTTACTCACGTCAGGGGTATTCCTATGAGCAGTTCTTC.

This chain connects TRBV5-1 to TRBJ2-7; the match to TRBD2 covers 9 bases. The CDR3 consists of 13 residues. V dropped 5 bases and J dropped 5; count of bases not matched to a gene: 5. The germline CDR1 and CDR2 sequences are SGHRS and YFSETQ. The CDR3 region is CASRFSGSNEQYF. In DNA form, the CDR3 reads TGCGCCAGCAGGTTTAGCGGGAGTAACGAGCAGTACTTC.

This chain links TRBV7-2 with TRBJ2-7; maybe TRBD1 (6 bases). From germline, CDR1 is SGHTA and CDR2 FQGNSA. Trimming removed 1 base from V and 0 bases from J, with 13 bases in between. The CDR3 runs to 16 residues. DNA for the CDR3: TGTGCCAGCAGCTTAGGGACAGCTCTTTACTCCTACGAGCAGTACTTC. Translation: CASSLGTALYSYEQYF.

The chain employs TRBV10-3 and TRBJ2-7; weak D call: TRBD2 (7 bases). This CDR3 is 15 amino acids long. CDR1 is ENHRY and CDR2 is SYGVKD in the germline V gene. V lost 6 bases and J 0 bases, leaving 15 bases between the germline ends. In DNA, the CDR3 is TGTGCCATCAGGATGGGGGGCGGGAGCTCCTACGAGCAGTACTTC. It yields the protein CAIRMGGGSSYEQYF.

This chain connects TRBV5-1 to TRBJ1-2, with D possibly matching TRBD1 (5 bases). Trimming cost V 6 bases and J 7 bases, with 19 bases left between them. Germline loops: CDR1 SGHRS, CDR2 YFSETQ. This CDR3 spans 14 amino acids. The CDR3 region is CASNREAGLRGYTF. CDR3 nucleotides: TGCGCCAGCAACCGTGAGGCAGGGCTGCGTGGCTACACCTTC.

To note about this clone: The junction and the germline gene differ at one end; a read error may be behind it. V is TRBV7-9 and J is TRBJ2-7, with D unresolved. This CDR3 has 12 amino acids. Germline V CDR1 and CDR2: SEHNR, FQNEAQ (reference sequence). The chain's CDR3 is CSSSFLSYEQYF. CDR3 DNA sequence: TGTTCCAGCAGCTTCCTCTCCTACGAGCAGTACTTC.